The T cell receptor (beta chain) under discussion was sequenced for a study of T cells after yellow fever vaccination. Study-wide points: Boosting was followed by the reappearance of most primary-vaccination clones (approximately 95% CD4, about 88% CD8). One caveat is that FACS-sorted repertoires could contain abundant clonotypes contaminating from the bulk population. Some clonotypes were seen in both the CD4 and the CD8 compartments. These made up a small share and likely arose from convergent recombination.

Germline V gives CDR1 SGHKS, CDR2 YYEKEE (reference sequence). The CDR3 spans 13 residues. Trimming shortened V by 0 bases and J by 7 bases, and 11 bases separated the two germline ends. This clonotype has at least ten counts. Its target is not known. A 5'RACE template-switching step, the method used to make TCR cDNA, added a universal primer site and UMIs. One entry per CDR3 protein, called by TCRdb with MiXCR from the 5' RACE reads. There are some 200,000 distinct CDR3 sequences in the sample; 3.2% occur only once, and about 3% lies in the top ten. The clonotype comes from a man aged 18 to 29 who received the YFV17D yellow fever vaccine. The sequenced sample was CD4+ T cells sorted from PBMCs, obtained 10 days after the yellow fever booster vaccination. V usage is TRBV5-5 and J usage is TRBJ2-7, with no clear D. The CDR3 sequence: CASSLAVSLEQYF. CDR3 in DNA: TGTGCCAGCAGCTTGGCCGTATCCTTGGAGCAGTACTTC.